The present T cell receptor beta chain was sequenced within a study of shared clonotypes between healthy human individuals. As to this clone: Its antigen is currently unknown.

General study points: Among donors, sharing of clonotypes was expected to be affected by sequencing depth.

Original methodology: Junction-only sequences without quality scores came from ImmunoSEQ, so filtering differed. Clones were read by immunoSEQ multiplex PCR, and TCRdb kept only the in-frame ones, dropping some. V and J calls and clone size follow that table, whereas D and trimming were derived from the DNA. Among about 460,000 clones, roughly four fifths were seen once, and the ten largest hold about 12%. Genomic DNA, for the unsorted samples, came from roughly 90 million PBMCs. Trimming left V 4 bases short and J 0 bases short, with 13 bases between. The V gene's germline CDR1 is SGHDT and CDR2 YYEEEE. The CDR3 runs to 15 residues.

The receptor was derived from a woman between 40 and 50 years old in good health. Some clones in this sample may be carry-over from other donors' samples. The genes are TRBV5-6 and TRBJ1-1; D ambiguous. The sequenced material came from PBMCs. CDR3 nucleotide sequence: TGTGCCAGCAGCCCCGCAGACACGATGAACACTGAAGCTTTCTTT. This translates into CASSPADTMNTEAFF. Using reference TRBV5-6 and TRBJ1-1 for the parts outside the CDR3, the full variable domain is DAGVTQSPTHLIKTRGQQVTLRCSPKSGHDTVSWYQQALGQGPQFIFQYYEEEERQRGNFPDRFSGHQFPNYSSELNVNALLLGDSALYLCASSPADTMNTEAFFGQGTRLTVV.